Reported below is one TCR beta chain. Its matching antigen is unknown. This record comes from a study of cytomegalovirus exposure and HLA in healthy donors. Study at large: Of all 380 or so donors who were genotyped, about 84% belonged to the Caucasian-associated ancestry cluster. Study findings and constraints: The availability of immune exposure information extended only to CMV serostatus.

Trimming removed 3 bases from V and 3 bases from J; junction bases left unmatched: 5. Germline V gene data show CDR1 as SQVTM and CDR2 as ANQGSEA. The CDR3 totals 14 residues. Vbeta (60) and Jbeta (13) primers were used in the PCR. Generated by immunoSEQ multiplex PCR, the TCRdb table keeps only in-frame clones and is missing some. The data contain fewer than 150,000 clones, about 70% of them singletons. This TCR was recovered from a man aged 40-49 years in good health and CMV-seronegative. V is TRBV29-1 and J is TRBJ1-1, with 9 bases aligning to TRBD1. The specimen was PBMCs. CDR3 nucleotide sequence: TGCAGCGTTGAGACAGGGGGAGATGACACTGAAGCTTTCTTT. It codes for CSVETGGDDTEAFF. Complete variable domain (other parts from reference TRBV29-1 and TRBJ1-1): SAVISQKPSRDICQRGTSLTIQCQVDSQVTMMFWYRQQPGQSLTLIATANQGSEATYESGFVIDKFPISRPNLTFSTLTVSNMSPEDSSIYLCSVETGGDDTEAFFGQGTRLTVV.